What follows are 27 T cell receptor beta chains derived from one specimen sequenced in a study of cytomegalovirus exposure and HLA in healthy donors. PCR primers comprised 60 Vbeta and 13 Jbeta primers. Using immunoSEQ multiplex PCR, the repertoire was profiled, and TCRdb retains in-frame clones only, with some absent. The sample consists of over 150,000 clones, roughly 70% of them appearing once. The material sequenced was PBMCs. The receptors derive from a middle-aged woman in good health and CMV-seropositive.

The chain employs TRBV6-1 and TRBJ2-5, with TRBD2 matching 10 bases. Germline V gene lookup returns CDR1 MNHNS and CDR2 SASEGT. This CDR3 has 15 residues. After removal of 5 bases from V and 4 bases from J, the junction contained 7 bases not matched to a gene. The CDR3 bases are TGTGCCAGCAGTCCCCTTAGCGGGGGGCGAGAGACCCAGTACTTC. It is translated as CASSPLSGGRETQYF.

The V call is TRBV5-7, the J call TRBJ2-1, with 10 bases aligning to TRBD1. TRBV5-7 is classed as an ORF, of uncertain function. The ends lost 3 bases at V and 15 bases at J; junction bases unmatched: 12. CDR3 length equals 14 residues. The CDR3 here is CASSSGTGVSSAFF. CDR3 DNA sequence: TGTGCCAGCAGCTCGGGGACAGGGGTAAGTTCGGCGTTCTTC.

This clone came up once. This chain uses TRBV19 with TRBJ1-1; D not certain. The CDR3 is 12 residues long. Trimming shortened V by 3 bases and J by 8 bases, and 10 bases separated the two germline ends. Germline V gene data show CDR1 as LNHDA and CDR2 as SQIVND (reference sequence). The CDR3 bases are TGTGCCAGTAGTATGTTTCAAAGCGAAGCTTTCTTT. It encodes CASSMFQSEAFF.

The J gene is TRBJ1-1, the V gene TRBV7-2; unclear D gene. V was pared by 5 bases and J by 1 base, with 14 bases between. Per germline, CDR1 SGHTA and CDR2 FQGNSA. The CDR3 spans 15 residues. CDR3 DNA sequence: TGTGCCAGCAGCCCTGGAGACCGAAGGAACACTGAAGCTTTCTTT. This translates into CASSPGDRRNTEAFF.

V usage is TRBV21-1 and J usage is TRBJ2-7; TRBD1, as called in the table, went unchecked against the DNA. TRBV21-1 is designated a pseudogene. The CDR3 spans 16 residues. The CDR3 sequence is CASSNSGQGASYEQYF. The DNA for the CDR3 is TGTGCCAGCAGCAACTCCGGACAGGGGGCCTCCTACGAGCAGTACTTC.

The chain employs TRBV7-9 and TRBJ2-1; 8 positions match TRBD2. The germline V gene encodes CDR1 SEHNR and CDR2 FQNEAQ (reference sequence). The length of the CDR3 is 16 residues. J gave up 0 bases and V 5 bases, and 6 bases lay outside the gene matches. DNA of the CDR3: TGTGCCAGCAGCCACGGGAGGGGGAACTCCTACAATGAGCAGTTCTTC. This codes for CASSHGRGNSYNEQFF.

This clone was picked up one time. The chain couples TRBV5-8 to TRBJ2-5, with D unresolved. The V gene lost 5 bases and the J gene lost 5 bases, with 10 bases spanning the gap. The CDR3 loop spans 12 amino acids. CDR1 SGHTS and CDR2 YDEGEE come from the germline V gene. DNA of the CDR3: TGTGCCAGCAGAAGTGTTAGTGAGACCCAGTACTTC. It is translated as CASRSVSETQYF.

CDR3 loop: CASSQAETYEQYF. For the CDR3, the DNA is TGCGCCAGCAGCCAAGCGGAGACCTACGAGCAGTACTTC. The rearrangement uses TRBV4-1 and TRBJ2-7; D not certain. The CDR3 loop spans 13 amino acids. Germline lookup yields CDR1 MGHRA and CDR2 YSYEKL. V was shortened by 1 base and J by 2 bases, with 6 bases between the two germline ends.

The table lists this clone with a few counts. The J gene is TRBJ2-1, the V gene TRBV28, with D tentatively TRBD2 (5 bases). The CDR3 has 15 amino acids. Germline V lookup: CDR1 MDHEN, CDR2 SYDVKM. The germline V and J ends were trimmed by 4 bases and 9 bases, with 19 bases remaining between them. As DNA, the CDR3 is TGTGCCAGCAGTTCCCCCTGGACTGGATATAGTGAGCAGTTCTTC. This gives the protein CASSSPWTGYSEQFF.

The V call is TRBV21-1, the J call TRBJ2-4; the D call of TRBD2 is as the table states it, not checked on the DNA. TRBV21-1 is reported as a pseudogene. The CDR3 covers 17 residues. The CDR3 is CASSKVCGRGIRTIQYF. CDR3 DNA sequence: TGTGCCAGCAGCAAAGTTTGTGGGAGGGGTATCCGAACCATTCAGTACTTC.

V and J are TRBV5-1 and TRBJ1-1, with TRBD1 identical over 7 bases. The J segment lost 1 base and the V segment lost 6 bases, leaving 6 bases of the junction unmatched. The CDR3 consists of 14 residues. Per the germline V gene, CDR1 is SGHRS and CDR2 is YFSETQ. The CDR3 sequence: CASNPGTENTEAFF. The CDR3 nucleotides are TGCGCCAGCAACCCCGGGACAGAGAACACTGAAGCTTTCTTT.

This chain joins TRBV6-6 and TRBJ2-7; 8 nucleotides align to TRBD1. Germline loops: CDR1 MNHNY, CDR2 SVGAGI (reference sequence). V trimming: 6 bases; J trimming: 2 bases; junction bases outside the gene matches: 9. The CDR3 has 15 amino acids. CDR3 DNA: TGTGCCAGCAGACGTGACAGGGGACCTACCTACGAGCAGTACTTC. Its translation is CASRRDRGPTYEQYF.

This rearrangement joins TRBV29-1 to TRBJ1-2; D possibly corresponds to TRBD1 (5 bases). The V gene lost 1 base and the J gene lost 6 bases, with 12 bases spanning the gap. The CDR3 has 13 residues. Germline CDR1 is SQVTM and CDR2 is ANQGSEA. Here the CDR3 DNA reads TGCAGCGTTGAAGTTCTGGCAGGGAATGGCTACACCTTC. This gives the protein CSVEVLAGNGYTF. Supplemented by reference TRBV29-1 and TRBJ1-2, the full variable domain reads SAVISQKPSRDICQRGTSLTIQCQVDSQVTMMFWYRQQPGQSLTLIATANQGSEATYESGFVIDKFPISRPNLTFSTLTVSNMSPEDSSIYLCSVEVLAGNGYTFGSGTRLTVV.

This rearrangement joins TRBV28 to TRBJ2-3, with D maybe TRBD1 (7 bases). Trimming took 8 bases from V and 9 from J, leaving 21 bases between them. CDR1 MDHEN and CDR2 SYDVKM come from the germline V gene. The CDR3 spans 14 residues. The CDR3, as DNA: TGTGCCAGCGCGGGACAGCTCACATCCGGCACGCAGTATTTT. This encodes CASAGQLTSGTQYF.

The chain uses TRBV2 and TRBJ2-7; D is unclear. Trimming took off 5 bases at V and 0 bases at J, with 5 bases between the two ends. The V gene's germline CDR1 is SNHLY and CDR2 FYNNEI. The CDR3 contains 12 residues. CDR3: CASSYNSYEQYF. In DNA, the CDR3 is TGTGCCAGCAGTTACAACTCCTACGAGCAGTACTTC.

The genes are TRBV6-6 and TRBJ2-2; TRBD2 might be the D (5 bases). The germline V and J ends were trimmed by 2 bases and 8 bases, with 15 bases remaining between them. Germline CDR1 and CDR2: MNHNY and SVGAGI (reference sequence). The CDR3 covers 15 residues. The CDR3 DNA reads TGTGCCAGCAGTTACGCAATCAAACGGAGGGGGGAGCTGTTTTTT. It codes for CASSYAIKRRGELFF.

The genes are TRBV10-2 and TRBJ1-6; 7 positions agree with TRBD1. J gave up 0 bases and V 4 bases, and 6 bases lay outside the gene matches. Germline loops: CDR1 WSHSY, CDR2 SAAADI. This CDR3 contains 17 residues. For the CDR3, the DNA is TGCGCCAGCAGTGGGGGACAGCCGAGCTCCTATAATTCACCCCTCCACTTT. It yields the protein CASSGGQPSSYNSPLHF.

The rearrangement links TRBV7-9 to TRBJ1-1; a possible D gene is TRBD1 (5 bases). The germline CDR1 and CDR2 sequences are SEHNR and FQNEAQ (reference sequence). V lost 0 bases to trimming and J lost 3 bases, with 11 bases between them. The CDR3 runs 15 residues. The CDR3 DNA is TGTGCCAGCAGCTTAGCGGCAGGGAAATACACTGAAGCTTTCTTT. Translated, it gives CASSLAAGKYTEAFF.

The chain joins TRBV4-3 to TRBJ2-7; 12 positions agree with TRBD1. The CDR3 is 16 residues long. CDR1 is LGHNA, CDR2 YSLEER, per germline. V was pared by 4 bases and J by 6 bases, with 10 bases of the junction left unmatched. The CDR3 DNA reads as TGCGCCAGCAGCCCATCTAGGGACAGGGGGCCCTCCGAGCAGTACTTC. It codes for CASSPSRDRGPSEQYF.

The chain is built from TRBV29-1 and TRBJ1-2; weak D call: TRBD1 (6 bases). CDR1 SQVTM and CDR2 ANQGSEA come from the germline V gene. This CDR3 region has 12 residues. Trimming cost V 2 bases and J 4 bases, with 8 bases left between them. The CDR3 nucleotides read TGCAGCGTTGAATTGGGGGCCTATGGCTACACCTTC. It yields the protein CSVELGAYGYTF.

The V gene is TRBV29-1, the J gene TRBJ1-2; 8 nucleotides agree with TRBD1. J was trimmed by 8 bases and V by 6 bases; bases with no gene match: 8. The length of the CDR3 is 12 residues. Per germline, CDR1 SQVTM and CDR2 ANQGSEA. CDR3 amino acids: CSVRGQGGGYTF. Here the CDR3 DNA reads TGCAGCGTCCGAGGACAGGGTGGCGGCTACACCTTC.

This clone was counted a single time. The genes are TRBV6-5 and TRBJ1-1, with TRBD1 identical over 9 bases. CDR1 MNHEY and CDR2 SVGAGI come from the germline V gene. This CDR3 region has 15 residues. J gave up 3 bases and V 5 bases, and 7 bases lay outside the gene matches. The CDR3 here is CASSTTGGGYTEAFF. In DNA form, the CDR3 reads TGTGCCAGCAGTACAACAGGGGGCGGATACACTGAAGCTTTCTTT.

Concerning this clone itself: At one end the junction does not follow the germline gene, possibly because of a read error. The rearrangement joins TRBV6-1 to TRBJ1-5; TRBD1 matches 8 bases. CDR1 is MNHNS and CDR2 is SASEGT in the germline V gene. CDR3 size: 14 residues. The CDR3 nucleotides read TGTGCCAGCAGCGTCGGGACAGGCGGACAGCCCCAGAATTTT. The encoded protein is CASSVGTGGQPQNF.

The V gene is TRBV5-1, the J gene TRBJ2-5, with 11 nucleotides matching TRBD2. V shed 0 bases, J shed 5 bases, and the junction held 6 bases outside the gene matches. The germline gives CDR1 SGHRS, CDR2 YFSETQ. The CDR3 runs to 16 residues. The CDR3, as DNA: TGCGCCAGCAGCTTGGAGCCTAGCGGGGGGTGGGAGACCCAGTACTTC. It is translated as CASSLEPSGGWETQYF.

There are a few counts of this clone. The V call is TRBV5-8, the J call TRBJ2-2, with 9 bases aligning to TRBD2. After removal of 3 bases from V and 7 bases from J, the junction contained 7 bases not matched to a gene. Germline values: CDR1 SGHTS, CDR2 YDEGEE. The CDR3 runs to 15 residues. In DNA form, the CDR3 reads TGTGCCAGCAGCTCACCGGGACTAGCCGTCGGGGAGCTGTTTTTT. Protein: CASSSPGLAVGELFF.

This chain links TRBV2 with TRBJ1-6; perhaps TRBD1 as D (6 bases). The germline V and J ends were trimmed by 4 bases and 9 bases, with 10 bases remaining between them. Germline V gene sequence: CDR1 SNHLY, CDR2 FYNNEI. The CDR3 sequence is 13 residues long. The CDR3 protein is CASSVPGASPLHF. The CDR3 DNA follows: TGTGCCAGCAGTGTGCCAGGGGCTTCACCCCTCCACTTT. The complete variable domain, with remaining parts taken from reference TRBV2 and TRBJ1-6, reads EPEVTQTPSHQVTQMGQEVILRCVPISNHLYFYWYRQILGQKVEFLVSFYNNEISEKSEIFDDQFSVERPDGSNFTLKIRSTKLEDSAMYFCASSVPGASPLHFGNGTRLTVT.

This rearrangement joins TRBV6-8 to TRBJ2-7; 8 bases are a match to TRBD2. Per germline, CDR1 MNHGY and CDR2 SAAAGT. J gave up 1 base and V 1 base, and 9 bases lay outside the gene matches. The CDR3 has 17 residues. CDR3 in amino acids: CASSYFGLAEKSYEQYF. The CDR3 nucleotides are TGTGCCAGCAGTTACTTTGGACTAGCAGAAAAGTCCTACGAGCAGTACTTC.